The source of this T cell receptor beta chain is a study of beta chain features in type 1 diabetes. Notes on the study in general: Patients with Type 1 diabetes showed moderately but significantly shorter TCRB CDR3s in all four CD4+ subsets. Healthy donors had naive, central memory and Treg TCRB repertoires that appeared less similar than those seen among patients.

Blood was drawn once from each donor into heparinised tubes. The draws averaged roughly 120 mL. A CD45RO/CCR7/CD25/CD127/CD95/CD27 panel sorted naive, central memory, regulatory and stem cell-like memory CD4+ cells. Germline V gene data show CDR1 as SGHTA and CDR2 as FQGTGA. The V and J ends lost 0 bases and 3 bases, in that order; junction bases with no gene match: 16. This CDR3 is 19 amino acids long. Since all of the isolated RNA was reverse transcribed, expressed TCRB transcripts were what got sequenced. Using immunoSEQ multiplex PCR, the repertoire was profiled, and TCRdb retains in-frame clones only, with some absent. Here the sample spans roughly 240,000 clones, roughly a quarter being singletons. As regards this clone: Antigen specificity is unknown.

The source of this sequence is a woman aged 30 to 39 with type 1 diabetes. This chain links TRBV7-3 with TRBJ2-7; 8 bases align to TRBD2. Sample: naive CD4+ T cells from blood. CDR3 DNA sequence: TGTGCCAGCAGCTTAACGTTAAACGGTAAAGGGCTAGCGGGCTACGAGCAGTACTTC. This translates into CASSLTLNGKGLAGYEQYF.